Following are 15 T cell receptor beta chains from one sample sequenced in a study of T cells in Graves' hyperthyroidism and ophthalmopathy. The TCR beta CDR3 regions underwent amplification using RNA transcripts as the source. Primed by the HTBI set, a first-round RT-PCR was run on the TCR CDR3. In TCRdb, the multiplex PCR reads were re-called with MiXCR into one record per CDR3 protein. Here the sample spans around 420,000 distinct CDR3 sequences, more than 15% being singletons. The sample was blood. The origin of the receptors is a woman aged 18-29 years with Graves' hyperthyroidism.

Many counts were recorded for this clonotype. The genes are TRBV6-2 or TRBV6-3 and TRBJ2-7; perhaps TRBD2 as D (5 bases). There are 14 residues in the CDR3. The ends were cut back, 6 bases at V and 5 bases at J, with 17 bases in the middle. The germline V gene encodes CDR1 MNHEY and CDR2 SVGEGT. The CDR3 sequence is CASRSLENSDEQYF. In DNA form, the CDR3 reads TGTGCCAGCAGGTCACTAGAAAACAGCGACGAGCAGTACTTC.

This clonotype was found many times. V is TRBV7-4 and J is TRBJ1-2; 9 bases fit TRBD1. J lost 1 base, V lost 4 bases, and 4 bases had no gene match. The CDR3 covers 15 residues. Germline V gene sequence: CDR1 SGHVT, CDR2 SQSDAQ. CDR3 sequence: CASSSRQGVNYGYTF. As DNA, the CDR3 is TGTGCCAGCAGCTCCCGACAGGGGGTTAACTATGGCTACACCTTC.

Many counts were recorded for this clonotype. The CDR3 reads CASSPPPDGYPNYGYTF. The CDR3 nucleotides read TGTGCCAGCTCACCGCCTCCGGACGGGTATCCTAACTATGGCTACACCTTC. This chain uses TRBV18 with TRBJ1-2; D gene ambiguous. This CDR3 is built from 17 residues. V gave up 3 bases and J gave up 0 bases, with 17 bases separating them. Germline CDR1 KGHSH, CDR2 LQKENI.

The V and J genes are TRBV7-9 and TRBJ1-4; perhaps TRBD1 as D (5 bases). V was shortened by 1 base and J by 10 bases, with 16 bases between the two germline ends. CDR1 and CDR2 (germline): SEHNR, FQNEAQ (reference sequence). The CDR3 extends over 15 amino acids. The CDR3 spells CASSLDGSLRGKLFF. For the CDR3, the DNA is TGTGCCAGCAGCTTAGATGGCAGTCTAAGGGGAAAACTGTTTTTT.

This clonotype has ten or more counts. The rearrangement joins TRBV7-8 to TRBJ2-7; 15 positions agree with TRBD2. Germline loops: CDR1 SGHVS, CDR2 FQNEAQ. J lost 6 bases, V lost 5 bases, and 5 bases had no gene match. This CDR3 is 15 amino acids long. The CDR3 sequence is CASSPGLAGGLEQYF. The CDR3 DNA reads as TGTGCCAGCAGCCCCGGACTAGCGGGAGGGCTCGAGCAGTACTTC.

This clonotype was counted a single time. This chain uses TRBV19 with TRBJ1-2; possible D gene TRBD1, 5 bases. Germline CDR1 is LNHDA and CDR2 is SQIVND (reference sequence). Trimming pared 7 bases from V and 5 bases from J, leaving 17 bases between. CDR3 size: 14 residues. Here the CDR3 reads CASKIPGLIYGYTF. CDR3 DNA sequence: TGTGCCAGTAAAATTCCGGGACTGATATATGGCTACACCTTC. The entire variable domain, with the rest obtained from reference TRBV19 and TRBJ1-2, is as follows: DGGITQSPKYLFRKEGQNVTLSCEQNLNHDAMYWYRQDPGQGLRLIYYSQIVNDFQKGDIAEGYSVSREKKESFPLTVTSAQKNPTAFYLCASKIPGLIYGYTFGSGTRLTVV.

Ten or more counts support this clonotype. The rearrangement uses TRBV11-2 and TRBJ2-5; 7 bases line up with TRBD2. The CDR3 is 14 amino acids. V gave up 5 bases and J gave up 2 bases; unmatched junction bases: 5. Per the germline V gene, CDR1 is SGHAT and CDR2 is FQNNGV. The DNA of the CDR3 is TGTGCCAGCAGCGGGCCGGGACTACAAGAGACCCAGTACTTC. Translating gives CASSGPGLQETQYF. Full variable domain (missing parts from reference TRBV11-2 and TRBJ2-5): EAGVAQSPRYKIIEKRQSVAFWCNPISGHATLYWYQQILGQGPKLLIQFQNNGVVDDSQLPKDRFSAERLKGVDSTLKIQPAKLEDSAVYLCASSGPGLQETQYFGPGTRLLVL.

The table lists this clonotype with a count of one. The gene calls are TRBV6-5 and TRBJ1-1; D may be TRBD1 (6 bases). CDR3 size: 16 residues. Germline-derived CDR1 and CDR2 are MNHEY and SVGAGI. The germline V and J ends were trimmed by 2 bases and 4 bases, with 17 bases remaining between them. CDR3 DNA: TGTGCCAGCAGTTACGCCCCCCCTGACAGGACCACTGAAGCTTTCTTT. Its protein is CASSYAPPDRTTEAFF.

This clonotype has a single count. A read error may explain this, as a much larger clone is one base away. The rearrangement joins TRBV12-3 or TRBV12-4 to TRBJ1-1; D gene ambiguous. The CDR3 is 14 residues long. Trimming cost V 6 bases and J 6 bases, with 17 bases left between them. CDR3 coding DNA: TGTGCCAGCAGCTCAACCGGGCCAAGGTCTGAAGCTTTCTTT. Protein sequence: CASSSTGPRSEAFF.

The chain employs TRBV7-9 and TRBJ2-7; D is perhaps TRBD1 (5 bases). Trimming pared 1 base from V and 5 bases from J, leaving 12 bases between. The CDR3 spans 14 residues. The germline V gene has CDR1 SEHNR and CDR2 FQNEAQ (reference sequence). CDR3 DNA sequence: TGTGCCAGCAGCTTAGGACAGCCGAATGACGAGCAGTACTTC. Translating gives CASSLGQPNDEQYF. Complete variable domain (other parts from reference TRBV7-9 and TRBJ2-7): DTGVSQNPRHKITKRGQNVTFRCDPISEHNRLYWYRQTLGQGPEFLTYFQNEAQLEKSRLLSDRFSAERPKGSFSTLEIQRTEQGDSAMYLCASSLGQPNDEQYFGPGTRLTVT.

This clonotype appeared a few times. Here the CDR3 reads CASRSTGVTEAFF. CDR3 coding DNA: TGTGCCAGCAGGTCGACAGGGGTCACTGAAGCTTTCTTT. The chain links TRBV12-3 or TRBV12-4 to TRBJ1-1, with 8 bases aligning to TRBD1. The CDR3 has 13 amino acids. Trimming took 6 bases from V and 4 from J; bases not matched to a gene: 4.

The chain combines TRBV29-1 with TRBJ2-2; 7 nucleotides line up with TRBD2. Germline V gene sequence: CDR1 SQVTM, CDR2 ANQGSEA. This CDR3 spans 14 amino acids. After removal of 6 bases from V and 6 bases from J, the junction contained 10 bases not matched to a gene. The CDR3 loop is CSVVGGSTSGELFF. For the CDR3, the DNA is TGCAGCGTAGTGGGCGGGAGTACGTCCGGGGAGCTGTTTTTT.

The J gene is TRBJ2-5, the V gene TRBV5-1, with D possibly called TRBD1 or TRBD2 (5 bases each). V was clipped by 6 bases and J by 1 base, with 13 bases between them. Looked up from germline, CDR1 is SGHRS and CDR2 is YFSETQ. The CDR3 sequence is 14 residues long. In DNA form, the CDR3 reads TGCGCCAGCACCCGGGATGGGGGCCAAGAGACCCAGTACTTC. Protein sequence: CASTRDGGQETQYF.

Written as DNA, the CDR3 is TGTGCCAGTAGTCCCGTAGGGGCGGGGACCTACAATGAGCAGTTCTTC. Amino acid sequence: CASSPVGAGTYNEQFF. The genes are TRBV19 and TRBJ2-1, with D possibly matching TRBD2 (6 bases). V was cut by 5 bases and J by 2 bases, with 16 bases left in between. Germline V gene sequence: CDR1 LNHDA, CDR2 SQIVND (reference sequence). The CDR3 consists of 16 residues.

This clonotype was counted at least ten times. The chain couples TRBV12-3 or TRBV12-4 to TRBJ2-7; the D is unclear. CDR3 size: 14 residues. V lost 3 bases, J lost 0 bases, and 9 bases lay in between. CDR3: CASSFGRSSYEQYF. The CDR3 DNA reads as TGTGCCAGCAGTTTCGGTCGGTCCTCCTACGAGCAGTACTTC.